Below, 25 T cell receptor beta chains from the same sample are listed, as sequenced in a study of blood T cell repertoires in COVID-19. Method: immunoSEQ multiplex PCR; TCRdb's copy keeps in-frame clones and lacks some. The sample includes under 300,000 clones, just under 90% of them seen just once. The source material was peripheral blood. The receptors come from a woman aged 35 to 49 with acute or convalescent COVID-19.

The chain links TRBV27 to TRBJ1-2, with 11 bases matching TRBD1. The V segment lost 5 bases and the J segment 8 bases; nucleotides outside the gene matches: 7. This CDR3 spans 14 amino acids. CDR1 and CDR2 (germline): MNHEY, SMNVEV (reference sequence). DNA of the CDR3: TGTGCCAGCAGTGGGGGGACAGGGGGTTTGGGCTACACCTTC. Its translation: CASSGGTGGLGYTF.

The chain combines TRBV11-2 with TRBJ1-3; 10 nucleotides match TRBD1. This CDR3 is 16 amino acids long. The trim removed 5 bases at V and 8 bases at J, leaving 12 bases unmatched. Germline CDR1 and CDR2: SGHAT and FQNNGV. The CDR3: CASSLMSRDRGDTIYF. CDR3 sequence (DNA): TGTGCCAGCAGCCTCATGTCCCGGGACAGGGGAGACACCATATATTTT.

This clone was observed a few times. The gene calls are TRBV27 and TRBJ1-2, with D maybe TRBD1 (5 bases). With 7 bases removed from V and 3 bases from J, the gap between germline ends came to 12 bases. The CDR3 is 13 residues long. CDR1 is MNHEY, CDR2 SMNVEV, per germline (reference sequence). The chain's CDR3 is CASKWGRDYGYTF. The CDR3 nucleotides are TGTGCCAGCAAGTGGGGCAGGGACTATGGCTACACCTTC.

The chain uses TRBV19 and TRBJ1-2, with D tentatively TRBD1 (6 bases). Germline-derived CDR1 and CDR2 are LNHDA and SQIVND (reference sequence). V lost 3 bases and J lost 2, with 13 bases in between. The CDR3 extends over 15 amino acids. CDR3 coding DNA: TGTGCCAGTAGTATTCGTGCAGGGGAAAACTATGGCTACACCTTC. Its translation: CASSIRAGENYGYTF.

V and J are TRBV7-9 and TRBJ2-7; D not certain. The germline CDR1 and CDR2 sequences are SEHNR and FQNEAQ (reference sequence). This CDR3 has 14 residues. V dropped 3 bases and J dropped 6 bases, with 15 bases sitting between them. The CDR3 bases are TGTGCCAGCAGCTTTGGTCGGCAGGATGGCGAGCAGTACGTC. Its translation is CASSFGRQDGEQYV.

A few counts support this clone. This rearrangement joins TRBV6-5 to TRBJ1-1; TRBD1 agrees at 7 bases. This CDR3 region has 13 residues. Trimming removed 8 bases from V and 0 bases from J; junction bases left unmatched: 3. CDR1 and CDR2 (germline): MNHEY, SVGAGI. The DNA for the CDR3 is TGTGCCAGCTGGGACAGCATGAACACTGAAGCTTTCTTT. This gives the protein CASWDSMNTEAFF.

This rearrangement joins TRBV19 to TRBJ1-1; TRBD1 matches at 7 bases. There are 16 residues in the CDR3. V lost 7 bases to trimming and J lost 6 bases; unmatched junction nucleotides: 17. The V gene's germline CDR1 is LNHDA and CDR2 SQIVND (reference sequence). Written as DNA, the CDR3 is TGTGCCAGTAAGATTGGGGCAGGGGGGAAGGCGGCTGAAGCTTTCTTT. Its protein product is CASKIGAGGKAAEAFF.

V usage is TRBV24-1 and J usage is TRBJ1-1; 8 bases match TRBD1. This CDR3 comprises 14 residues. V shed 3 bases, J shed 10 bases, and the junction held 9 bases outside the gene matches. Looked up from germline, CDR1 is KGHDR and CDR2 is SFDVKD. The CDR3 sequence is CATSDARQGQGAFF. In DNA, the CDR3 is TGTGCCACCAGTGATGCCCGACAGGGGCAAGGAGCTTTCTTT.

This rearrangement joins TRBV4-2 to TRBJ2-3, with TRBD2 as a possible D gene (8 bases). Trimming took off 4 bases at V and 4 bases at J, with 18 bases between the two ends. The CDR3 spans 16 residues. Germline lookup yields CDR1 LGHNA and CDR2 YNFKEQ. The CDR3 coding sequence is TGTGCCAGCAGCCCCACAGGGGAGCGGGGGTCAGATACGCAGTATTTT. It specifies CASSPTGERGSDTQYF.

The J gene is TRBJ2-1, the V gene TRBV19; D is perhaps TRBD1 (8 bases). This CDR3 has 16 residues. Germline assignment: CDR1 LNHDA and CDR2 SQIVND (reference sequence). The germline V and J ends were trimmed by 4 bases and 1 base, with 14 bases remaining between them. The CDR3 here is CASSNLQGGSYNEQFF. For the CDR3, the DNA is TGTGCCAGTAGTAACCTACAGGGGGGGTCCTACAATGAGCAGTTCTTC.

V usage is TRBV29-1 and J usage is TRBJ2-5; D is possibly TRBD1 (7 bases). CDR1 and CDR2 (germline): SQVTM, ANQGSEA. This CDR3 region has 13 residues. V was shortened by 8 bases and J by 5 bases, with 18 bases between the two germline ends. CDR3 region: CSTNGAGGETQYF. CDR3 nucleotides: TGCAGCACCAATGGGGCAGGGGGGGAGACCCAGTACTTC.

The chain combines TRBV5-1 with TRBJ2-2, with TRBD2 matching over 12 bases. The CDR3 loop spans 18 amino acids. The germline V gene has CDR1 SGHRS and CDR2 YFSETQ. V was pared by 1 base and J by 3 bases, with 7 bases of the junction left unmatched. CDR3 in DNA: TGCGCCAGCAGCTTGATTCTAGCGGGGGGGCGAGACACCGGGGAGCTGTTTTTT. It codes for CASSLILAGGRDTGELFF.

The chain couples TRBV7-2 to TRBJ1-1; D is unclear. Trimming took 1 base from V and 4 from J, leaving 13 bases between them. Germline values: CDR1 SGHTA, CDR2 FQGNSA. This CDR3 region has 15 residues. The CDR3 DNA is TGTGCCAGCAGCTTAGATAAGTTGAGAATCACTGAAGCTTTCTTT. As protein: CASSLDKLRITEAFF. Drawing the rest from reference TRBV7-2 and TRBJ1-1, the complete variable domain is GAGVSQSPSNKVTEKGKDVELRCDPISGHTALYWYRQSLGQGLEFLIYFQGNSAPDKSGLPSDRFSAERTGGSVSTLTIQRTQQEDSAVYLCASSLDKLRITEAFFGQGTRLTVV.

The CDR3 nucleotides read TGCGCCAGCAGCTTGGGTCGGGAGTACGAGCAGTACGTC. It is translated as CASSLGREYEQYV. V and J are TRBV5-1 and TRBJ2-7; perhaps TRBD2 as D (6 bases). The V and J ends lost 0 bases and 4 bases respectively, with 8 bases between them. This CDR3 contains 13 residues. Germline V lookup: CDR1 SGHRS, CDR2 YFSETQ.

The V call is TRBV18, the J call TRBJ1-1; D gene unclear. V lost 2 bases and J lost 6, with 10 bases in between. Germline V gene data show CDR1 as KGHSH and CDR2 as LQKENI. This CDR3 spans 13 amino acids. The CDR3 nucleotides are TGTGCCAGCTCACCAAGAGGAGGGCCTGAAGCTTTCTTT. It yields the protein CASSPRGGPEAFF. Filled out from reference TRBV18 and TRBJ1-1, the complete variable domain reads NAGVMQNPRHLVRRRGQEARLRCSPMKGHSHVYWYRQLPEEGLKFMVYLQKENIIDESGMPKERFSAEFPKEGPSILRIQQVVRGDSAAYFCASSPRGGPEAFFGQGTRLTVV.

This chain uses TRBV2 with TRBJ2-5, with 11 nucleotides matching TRBD2. CDR3 length equals 14 residues. CDR1 is SNHLY, CDR2 FYNNEI, per germline. With 4 bases clipped from V and 4 bases from J, the junction kept 2 bases outside the gene matches. Written as DNA, the CDR3 is TGTGCCAGCAGTGTAGCGGGGGGGATAGAGACCCAGTACTTC. Protein sequence: CASSVAGGIETQYF.

This rearrangement joins TRBV4-2 to TRBJ2-1, with TRBD1 matching 9 bases. Germline V lookup: CDR1 LGHNA, CDR2 YNFKEQ. V shed 2 bases, J shed 3 bases, and the junction held 5 bases outside the gene matches. The CDR3 runs to 16 residues. For the CDR3, the DNA is TGTGCCAGCAGCCAAATGGGACAGGGAGACTACAATGAGCAGTTCTTC. Its protein product is CASSQMGQGDYNEQFF.

The chain has TRBV14 and TRBJ1-2; D gene ambiguous. The germline V gene encodes CDR1 SGHDN and CDR2 FVKESK. Trimming took 0 bases from V and 8 from J, leaving 13 bases between them. The CDR3 contains 14 residues. DNA for the CDR3: TGTGCCAGCAGCCAAGATCTATGGGCCAGCGGCTACACCTTC. Protein product: CASSQDLWASGYTF.

The chain is built from TRBV19 and TRBJ2-3; the D gene is possibly TRBD1 (5 bases). Trimming took off 9 bases at V and 2 bases at J, with 12 bases between the two ends. Looked up from germline, CDR1 is LNHDA and CDR2 is SQIVND (reference sequence). This CDR3 has 13 amino acids. CDR3: CASNAGITDTQYF. The CDR3 region has the DNA TGTGCCAGCAACGCAGGGATCACAGATACGCAGTATTTT.

V and J are TRBV5-8 and TRBJ2-7; 10 bases fit TRBD1. The CDR3 contains 14 residues. V shed 5 bases, J shed 4 bases, and the junction held 6 bases outside the gene matches. Germline-derived CDR1 and CDR2 are SGHTS and YDEGEE. The CDR3 nucleotides read TGTGCCAGCAGGGAGACAGGGGGCACGTACGAGCAGTACGTC. It yields the protein CASRETGGTYEQYV.

The V and J genes are TRBV24-1 and TRBJ2-7; unclear D gene. The CDR3 consists of 12 residues. CDR1 KGHDR and CDR2 SFDVKD come from the germline V gene. Trimming took off 4 bases at V and 6 bases at J, with 9 bases between the two ends. The CDR3 sequence: CATSEAGTEQYV. In DNA, the CDR3 is TGTGCCACCAGTGAGGCAGGTACCGAGCAGTACGTC.

The chain combines TRBV7-4 with TRBJ1-5, with D possibly matching TRBD1 (5 bases). V was shortened by 2 bases and J by 9 bases, with 29 bases between the two germline ends. The V gene's germline CDR1 is SGHVT and CDR2 SQSDAQ. The CDR3 loop spans 19 amino acids. The CDR3 nucleotides read TGTGCCAGCAGCTTAACCCCGGGGGAAGACCTCTCGGGATTTGGGCCCCAGCATTTT. Amino acids: CASSLTPGEDLSGFGPQHF. Together with reference TRBV7-4 and TRBJ1-5, the CDR3 gives the full variable domain: GAGVSQSPRYKVAKRGRDVALRCDSISGHVTLYWYRQTLGQGSEVLTYSQSDAQRDKSGRPSGRFSAERPERSVSTLKIQRTEQGDSAVYLCASSLTPGEDLSGFGPQHFGDGTRLSIL.

The chain links TRBV11-2 to TRBJ1-3, with D perhaps TRBD1 (5 bases). With 4 bases removed from V and 0 bases from J, the gap between germline ends came to 16 bases. CDR3 length equals 17 residues. Germline CDR1 SGHAT, CDR2 FQNNGV. This CDR3 is CASSSPFTGDSGNTIYF. The CDR3 coding sequence is TGTGCCAGCAGCTCCCCCTTTACAGGTGACTCTGGAAACACCATATATTTT.

V is TRBV7-8 and J is TRBJ2-7; 9 nucleotides agree with TRBD1. V lost 0 bases, J lost 7 bases, and 1 base stayed unmatched. The CDR3 totals 13 residues. Germline CDR1 is SGHVS and CDR2 is FQNEAQ. The CDR3 DNA follows: TGTGCCAGCAGCTTAGCCGGGACAGGGGAGCAGTACGTC. It codes for CASSLAGTGEQYV.

This clone has only one observation. The V and J genes are TRBV4-1 and TRBJ1-1; 7 nucleotides agree with TRBD1. The V gene end was trimmed by 1 base and the J gene end by 10 bases; junction bases not matched to a gene: 15. The CDR3 is 16 amino acids. Germline-derived CDR1 and CDR2 are MGHRA and YSYEKL. Here the CDR3 DNA reads TGCGCCAGCAGCCAAGTTATTAGGGGGCGGAGGGTGGGAGCTTTCTTT. Amino acids: CASSQVIRGRRVGAFF.